The rows below give T cell receptor beta chains drawn from one sample of a study of graft-versus-host responses after intestinal transplantation. Measured with immunoSEQ multiplex PCR; TCRdb has only the in-frame clones, and not every one. The profile shows approximately 24,000 clones, 90% of them singletons. Here the sequenced sample was PBMCs, taken almost 40 days after intestinal transplant. These TCRs come from a human patient who received an intestinal transplant, so some T cells may come from the graft donor. The CDR3 runs from the conserved cysteine through the conserved F or W. Each record gives: clone size, J gene, V gene, D gene, CDR3 DNA, CDR3 protein. The D gene is left open where the match is weak. A row's size may be missing; if present it is once, few, many or a size class.

>NA|TRBJ1-4|TRBV15|TRBD1
TGTGCCACCAGCATACGGGACAGGGAATCCGAACCCGAAAAACTGTTTTTT
CATSIRDRESEPEKLFF
>NA|TRBJ1-2|TRBV6-6|NA
TGTGCCAGCAGTTACCGGGCAGGGGCTAACTATGGCTACACCTTC
CASSYRAGANYGYTF
>once|TRBJ2-7|TRBV2|NA
TGTGCCAGCAGTGAAGCAGGGCGGAACGAGCAGTACTTC
CASSEAGRNEQYF
>NA|TRBJ2-5|TRBV6-1|NA
TGTGCCAGCAGTGAACAAAGACTGACCAGGGAGACCCAGTACTTC
CASSEQRLTRETQYF
>NA|TRBJ2-1|TRBV7-3|NA
TGTGCCAGCGGAACCCGGGACAATGAGCAGTTCTTC
CASGTRDNEQFF
>NA|TRBJ2-7|TRBV28|TRBD1
TGTGCCAGCAGTCCCACCGGGACAGGGTTTTTCGTGCAGTACTTC
CASSPTGTGFFVQYF
>NA|TRBJ2-7|TRBV4-1|NA
TGCGCCAGCAGCCGATTCCAATACAGGGATAGGCTCTCCTACGAGCAGTACTTC
CASSRFQYRDRLSYEQYF
>NA|TRBJ2-1|TRBV28|NA
TGTGCCATCCAAAGGGATGAGCAGTTCTTC
CAIQRDEQFF
>NA|TRBJ2-3|TRBV5-4|NA
TGTGCCAGCAGCGTAGACAGCTATTATAACACAGATACGCAGTATTTT
CASSVDSYYNTDTQYF
>few|TRBJ2-7|TRBV4-3|NA
TGCGCCAGCAGCCAAGATAGGGGGGGGGAGACAGTCGACTACGAGCAGTACTTC
CASSQDRGGETVDYEQYF
>NA|TRBJ2-7|TRBV5-6|NA
TGTGCCAGCAGCCCGGGGGTGGGGTACGAGCAGTACTTC
CASSPGVGYEQYF
>NA|TRBJ2-7|TRBV27|NA
TGTGCCAGCCGGACAGACTACGAGCAGTACTTC
CASRTDYEQYF
>NA|TRBJ2-7|TRBV7-9|NA
TGTGCCAGCAGCGATCAGGGATTTTTATCCTACGAGCAGTACTTC
CASSDQGFLSYEQYF
>NA|TRBJ1-1|TRBV29-1|NA
TGCAGCGTTGACTCGTGGGGGGAGAAGGGATTGAACACTGAAGCTTTCTTT
CSVDSWGEKGLNTEAFF
>NA|TRBJ2-3|TRBV11-3|TRBD1
TGTGCCAGCAGCCTAGGACAGGGTGGGACAGATACGCAGTATTTT
CASSLGQGGTDTQYF
>NA|TRBJ2-1|TRBV19|TRBD2
TGTGCCAGTAGTATAGACGGAGCTAGCGGGAGAGGGAATGAGCAGTTCTTC
CASSIDGASGRGNEQFF
>NA|TRBJ2-5|TRBV7-9|TRBD1
TGTGCCAGCAGCTCTCCGGGACAGGGAGAGACCCAGTACTTC
CASSSPGQGETQYF
>NA|TRBJ1-2|TRBV13|TRBD1
TGTGCCAGCAGCATCTCTACAGGGGAGCGTGGCTACACCTTC
CASSISTGERGYTF
>NA|TRBJ2-3|TRBV6-4|TRBD1
TGTGCCAGCAGTGAAACGGAAGCAAGGACAGGGGTAGATACGCAGTATTTT
CASSETEARTGVDTQYF
>NA|TRBJ2-7|TRBV9|TRBD2
TGTGCCAGCAGCCTGACTAGCGGGAGCTCCTACGAGCAGTACTTC
CASSLTSGSSYEQYF
>NA|TRBJ2-7|TRBV7-9|NA
TGTGCCAGCAGCCTATTCCGGGACACCCCTCCGCGGGGCTACGAGCAGTACTTC
CASSLFRDTPPRGYEQYF
>NA|TRBJ2-7|TRBV6-5|NA
TGTGCCAGCAGTTACTCGGTAGGAACCAGTCAGTACGAGCAGTACTTC
CASSYSVGTSQYEQYF
>NA|TRBJ1-5|TRBV5-5|TRBD1
TGTGCCAGCAGCTTGGCAGGGGGCAGGTATCAGCCCCAGCATTTT
CASSLAGGRYQPQHF
>NA|TRBJ2-1|TRBV28|TRBD2
TGTGCCAGCAGTTTATCAGCGGGAGGGGAGAATGAGCAGTTCTTC
CASSLSAGGENEQFF
>NA|TRBJ2-2|TRBV9|TRBD2
TGTGCCAGCAGCCCTGAGGCGGGAGGCGGCACCGGGGAGCTGTTTTTT
CASSPEAGGGTGELFF
>NA|TRBJ2-7|TRBV19|NA
TGTGCCAGTAGTCCAGCCCTCTCCTACGAGCAGTACTTC
CASSPALSYEQYF
>NA|TRBJ2-1|TRBV2|NA
TGTGCCAGCAGTGAGGGGCAGGGGCTCAATGCGCAGTTCTTC
CASSEGQGLNAQFF
>NA|TRBJ2-1|TRBV10-2|TRBD2
TGCGCCAGCAGCGTCGCTAGCGGGAGTTCGAATGAGCAGTTCTTC
CASSVASGSSNEQFF
>NA|TRBJ2-7|TRBV10-3|TRBD1
TGTGCCGCCTCCCTGGGACAGGGGTTCTACGAGCAGTACTTC
CAASLGQGFYEQYF
>NA|TRBJ2-7|TRBV28|TRBD1
TGTGCCAGCAGTTTAGCCCGGACAGGGGGCTTTAACGAGCAGTACTTC
CASSLARTGGFNEQYF
>NA|TRBJ2-4|TRBV15|NA
TGTGCCACCAGCGGTGAGACAGTTGGTAAAAACATTCAGTACTTC
CATSGETVGKNIQYF
>NA|TRBJ2-7|TRBV5-4|NA
TGTGCCAGCAGCCATCACCACTACAGGGGAGGCACCTACGAGCAGTACTTC
CASSHHHYRGGTYEQYF